The present T cell receptor (beta chain) was sequenced within a study of T cell repertoires in cytomegalovirus infection. Study findings and constraints: Public TCR beta family frequency separated CMV-and-HLA carriers, including in an independent cohort.

As to this clonotype: As yet, its antigen is unknown.

In TCRdb, the reads were re-called with MiXCR into one record per CDR3 protein. Of about 770,000 distinct CDR3 sequences in the sample, almost 30% are singletons; the top ten hold over 10%. CDR3 length: 15 amino acids. The V gene end was trimmed by 3 bases and the J gene end by 5 bases; junction bases not matched to a gene: 5. In germline, CDR1 is LNHDA, CDR2 SQIVND (reference sequence). This TCR was sampled from a human donor in good health (CMV status not recorded). Some clones in this sample may be carry-over from other donors' samples. The sample here was cultured CD8+ T cells from PBMCs, taken from culture after CMV antigen stimulation. V is TRBV19 and J is TRBJ2-3, with 10 nucleotides matching TRBD2. In DNA, the CDR3 is TGTGCCAGTAGTATTTTAGCGGGGGGAAGAGATACGCAGTATTTT. It encodes CASSILAGGRDTQYF.